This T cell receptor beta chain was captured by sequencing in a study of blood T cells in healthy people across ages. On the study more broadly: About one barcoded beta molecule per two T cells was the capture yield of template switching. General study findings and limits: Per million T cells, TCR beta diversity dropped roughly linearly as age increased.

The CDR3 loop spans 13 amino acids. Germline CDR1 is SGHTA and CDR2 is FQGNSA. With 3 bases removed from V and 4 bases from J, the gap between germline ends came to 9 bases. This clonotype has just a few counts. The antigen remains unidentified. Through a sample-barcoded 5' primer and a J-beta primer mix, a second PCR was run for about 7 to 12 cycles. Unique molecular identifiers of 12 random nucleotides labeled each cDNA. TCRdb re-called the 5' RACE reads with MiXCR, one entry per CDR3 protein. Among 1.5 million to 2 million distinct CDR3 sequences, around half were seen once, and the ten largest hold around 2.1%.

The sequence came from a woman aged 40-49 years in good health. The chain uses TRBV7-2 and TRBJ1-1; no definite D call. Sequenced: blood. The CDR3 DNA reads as TGTGCCAGCAGCTTGGAAGGGAGCACTGAAGCTTTCTTT. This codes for CASSLEGSTEAFF.